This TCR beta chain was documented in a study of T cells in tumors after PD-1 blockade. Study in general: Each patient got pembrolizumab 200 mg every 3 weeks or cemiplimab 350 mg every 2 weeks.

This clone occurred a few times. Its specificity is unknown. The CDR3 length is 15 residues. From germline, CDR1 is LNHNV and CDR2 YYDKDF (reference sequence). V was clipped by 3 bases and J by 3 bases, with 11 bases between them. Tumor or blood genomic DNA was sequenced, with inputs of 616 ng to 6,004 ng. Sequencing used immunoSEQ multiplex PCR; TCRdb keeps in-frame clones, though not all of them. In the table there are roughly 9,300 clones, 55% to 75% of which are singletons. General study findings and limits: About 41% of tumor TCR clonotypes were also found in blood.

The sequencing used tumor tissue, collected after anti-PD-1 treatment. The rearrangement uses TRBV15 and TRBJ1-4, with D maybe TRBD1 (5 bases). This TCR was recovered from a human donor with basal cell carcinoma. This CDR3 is CATSSFGGANEKLFF. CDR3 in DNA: TGTGCCACCAGCAGTTTCGGGGGGGCTAATGAAAAACTGTTTTTT.